One sample yielded the 27 T cell receptor beta chains listed below, sequenced in a study of cytomegalovirus exposure and HLA in healthy donors. The PCR was carried out with 60 Vbeta primers and 13 Jbeta primers. The table came from immunoSEQ multiplex PCR; TCRdb's copy has only in-frame clones and leaves some out. The data hold about 140,000 clones, with approximately 82% observed a single time. The sequenced sample was PBMCs. These receptors all come from a man under 40 in good health and CMV-seropositive.

The V and J genes are TRBV6-5 and TRBJ2-7, with TRBD2 matching 7 bases. The V gene end was trimmed by 6 bases and the J gene end by 5 bases; junction bases not matched to a gene: 10. Germline V lookup: CDR1 MNHEY, CDR2 SVGAGI. The CDR3 has 14 amino acids. The CDR3 bases are TGTGCCAGCAGGGGGGGACTACCGAGGGACGAGCAGTACTTC. Its translation: CASRGGLPRDEQYF.

The rearrangement uses TRBV2 and TRBJ2-3, with 11 bases that match TRBD2. The CDR3 totals 17 residues. J gave up 4 bases and V 2 bases, and 8 bases lay outside the gene matches. Per germline, CDR1 SNHLY and CDR2 FYNNEI. As DNA, the CDR3 is TGTGCCAGCAGTGAAATCTGGATAGCGGGGGGGCCAGATACGCAGTATTTT. It yields the protein CASSEIWIAGGPDTQYF.

The J gene is TRBJ1-2, the V gene TRBV6-5; no clear D. Germline V gene data show CDR1 as MNHEY and CDR2 as SVGAGI. With 0 bases removed from V and 4 bases from J, the gap between germline ends came to 6 bases. The CDR3 loop spans 13 amino acids. CDR3 in amino acids: CASSYSGVYGYTF. In nucleotides, the CDR3 is TGTGCCAGCAGTTACTCCGGGGTCTATGGCTACACCTTC.

This clone occurred a few times. V and J are TRBV5-5 and TRBJ1-3, with D unclear. Germline CDR1 is SGHKS and CDR2 is YYEKEE (reference sequence). CDR3 length: 15 residues. Trimming removed 3 bases at V and 0 bases at J, with 10 bases between. The CDR3 sequence: CASSSESYSGNTIYF. The CDR3 DNA sequence: TGTGCCAGCAGCTCGGAGTCCTACTCTGGAAACACCATATATTTT.

A few counts support this clone. The genes are TRBV10-2 and TRBJ1-4, with 8 bases that match TRBD1. Losses at the gene ends were 6 bases for V and 6 bases for J; bases not matched to a gene: 9. CDR3 length: 15 amino acids. From germline, CDR1 is WSHSY and CDR2 SAAADI. The CDR3 is CASRPDRGRDEKLFF. CDR3 in DNA: TGCGCCAGCAGGCCCGACAGGGGAAGGGATGAAAAACTGTTTTTT.

This clone appeared a single time. The rearrangement links TRBV28 to TRBJ2-2; TRBD1 matches 8 bases. The V and J ends lost 5 bases and 5 bases, in that order; junction bases with no gene match: 4. The CDR3 runs 14 residues. Germline values: CDR1 MDHEN, CDR2 SYDVKM. CDR3 amino acids: CASSQDRGTGELFF. The CDR3, as DNA: TGTGCCAGCAGTCAAGACAGGGGAACCGGGGAGCTGTTTTTT.

This clone was picked up a small number of times. This chain joins TRBV6-5 and TRBJ1-1; possible D gene TRBD1, 6 bases. V dropped 9 bases and J dropped 7 bases, with 15 bases sitting between them. CDR3 length: 12 amino acids. CDR1 is MNHEY and CDR2 is SVGAGI in the germline V gene. The CDR3 loop is CASFLGTHEAFF. CDR3 nucleotides: TGTGCCAGTTTTCTCGGGACACATGAAGCTTTCTTT.

The chain couples TRBV28 to TRBJ1-2, with D perhaps matching TRBD1 (5 bases). The germline V and J ends were trimmed by 0 bases and 0 bases, with 20 bases remaining between them. Germline values: CDR1 MDHEN, CDR2 SYDVKM. The CDR3 is made up of 19 amino acids. In nucleotides, the CDR3 is TGTGCCAGCAGTTTATGGCTGCGGGGGGGTCAGCCTTCTAACTATGGCTACACCTTC. Translated: CASSLWLRGGQPSNYGYTF.

For this clone: Other DNA sequences of this sample code for an identical CDR3. V and J are TRBV5-1 and TRBJ2-7; TRBD1 agrees at 10 bases. The CDR3 consists of 14 residues. J gave up 4 bases and V 4 bases, and 5 bases lay outside the gene matches. CDR1 and CDR2 from the germline V gene are SGHRS and YFSETQ. The CDR3 DNA reads as TGCGCCAGCAGCCCGGGGACAGGGGCTTACGAGCAGTACTTC. Its protein product is CASSPGTGAYEQYF. The variable domain in full, completed from reference TRBV5-1 and TRBJ2-7, reads KAGVTQTPRYLIKTRGQQVTLSCSPISGHRSVSWYQQTPGQGLQFLFEYFSETQRNKGNFPGRFSGRQFSNSRSEMNVSTLELGDSALYLCASSPGTGAYEQYFGPGTRLTVT.

The genes are TRBV4-1 and TRBJ1-1; D is ambiguous. This CDR3 comprises 14 residues. Germline V gene data show CDR1 as MGHRA and CDR2 as YSYEKL. Between the trimmed V and J ends, which lost 1 base and 2 bases, there was a span of 8 bases. The CDR3 protein is CASSQGLGNTEAFF. CDR3 nucleotide sequence: TGCGCCAGCAGCCAAGGTCTAGGAAACACTGAAGCTTTCTTT.

This CDR3 reads CASSPEGLASNEQFF. CDR3 DNA sequence: TGTGCCAGCAGCCCCGAGGGACTAGCTTCGAATGAGCAGTTCTTC. The genes are TRBV2 and TRBJ2-1, with 9 bases lining up with TRBD2. Losses at the gene ends were 6 bases for V and 7 bases for J; bases not matched to a gene: 10. CDR3 length equals 15 residues. Germline lookup yields CDR1 SNHLY and CDR2 FYNNEI.

V and J are TRBV7-2 and TRBJ2-1; D gene uncertain. The CDR3 has 15 residues. Trimming stripped 8 bases from V and 2 bases from J, with 16 bases between. Looked up from germline, CDR1 is SGHTA and CDR2 is FQGNSA. The CDR3, as DNA: TGTGCCAGCGCCCTAGGCTACCGAACCTACAATGAGCAGTTCTTC. This translates into CASALGYRTYNEQFF. Looking up the rest from reference TRBV7-2 and TRBJ2-1 gives the full variable domain: GAGVSQSPSNKVTEKGKDVELRCDPISGHTALYWYRQSLGQGLEFLIYFQGNSAPDKSGLPSDRFSAERTGGSVSTLTIQRTQQEDSAVYLCASALGYRTYNEQFFGPGTRLTVL.

The V and J genes are TRBV4-1 and TRBJ1-5, with D possibly matching TRBD1 (5 bases). Trimming took off 4 bases at V and 3 bases at J, with 16 bases between the two ends. The CDR3 length is 16 residues. Germline loops: CDR1 MGHRA, CDR2 YSYEKL. CDR3 in amino acids: CASSPRLEGLNQPQHF. The CDR3 nucleotides read TGCGCCAGCAGCCCAAGATTGGAGGGGCTCAATCAGCCCCAGCATTTT.

This clone was seen a single time. The CDR3 DNA reads as TGTGCCTGGAGTTCACAGGGAACCCCATACAATGAGCAGTTCTTC. It codes for CAWSSQGTPYNEQFF. The chain employs TRBV30 and TRBJ2-1, with a weak D call TRBD1 (6 bases). The germline gives CDR1 GTSNPN, CDR2 SVGIG (reference sequence). The CDR3 runs 15 residues. Trimming stripped 2 bases from V and 4 bases from J, with 15 bases between.

The CDR3, as DNA: TGCGCCAGCAGCTTGGCGACGACAGCTGCATACGAGCAGTACTTC. Translating gives CASSLATTAAYEQYF. This chain links TRBV5-1 with TRBJ2-7; D may be TRBD1 (5 bases). V lost 0 bases and J 4 bases, leaving 14 bases between the germline ends. Germline-derived CDR1 and CDR2 are SGHRS and YFSETQ. This CDR3 is 15 amino acids long.

The chain uses TRBV27 and TRBJ2-5, with D tentatively TRBD2 (5 bases). This CDR3 spans 13 amino acids. CDR1 is MNHEY and CDR2 is SMNVEV in the germline V gene (reference sequence). Trimming removed 5 bases at V and 3 bases at J, with 10 bases between. The DNA for the CDR3 is TGTGCCAGCAGTGCCGGACTGAAAGAGACCCAGTACTTC. Its translation: CASSAGLKETQYF.

The chain combines TRBV19 with TRBJ2-3, with 7 nucleotides matching TRBD2. Germline loops: CDR1 LNHDA, CDR2 SQIVND (reference sequence). The CDR3 sequence is 13 residues long. V lost 5 bases to trimming and J lost 6 bases; unmatched junction nucleotides: 5. The CDR3 loop reads CASSSGGRDTQYF. CDR3 sequence (DNA): TGTGCCAGTAGTTCGGGGGGTCGGGATACGCAGTATTTT.

A single count supports this clone. This sequence joins TRBV27 and TRBJ1-2; TRBD1 matches 7 bases. This CDR3 comprises 14 residues. From germline, CDR1 is MNHEY and CDR2 SMNVEV (reference sequence). With V trimmed by 7 bases and J by 6 bases, 11 bases remained unmatched. In DNA form, the CDR3 reads TGTGCCAGCAAGGAGACAGGGCGAGGGGATGGCTACACCTTC. It specifies CASKETGRGDGYTF.

The chain joins TRBV30 to TRBJ1-1; a possible D gene is TRBD1 (5 bases). The CDR3 is 13 amino acids. Germline V lookup: CDR1 GTSNPN, CDR2 SVGIG (reference sequence). V was trimmed by 0 bases and J by 2 bases, leaving 7 bases between them. The CDR3 region is CAWSVQENTEAFF. CDR3 DNA sequence: TGTGCCTGGAGTGTACAGGAAAACACTGAAGCTTTCTTT.

This chain links TRBV28 with TRBJ2-2; 8 bases line up with TRBD1. CDR3 length equals 14 residues. Germline loops: CDR1 MDHEN, CDR2 SYDVKM. After removal of 6 bases from V and 5 bases from J, the junction contained 5 bases not matched to a gene. The CDR3 sequence is CASSKNRGTGELFF. CDR3 bases: TGTGCCAGCAGCAAGAACAGGGGGACCGGGGAGCTGTTTTTT.

This clone was picked up a small number of times. The CDR3 nucleotides are TGCGCCAGCAGCTTGGTAGCAGGGGAGAACACTGAAGCTTTCTTT. Encoded protein: CASSLVAGENTEAFF. This chain joins TRBV5-1 and TRBJ1-1, with a possible D match to TRBD1 (6 bases). The CDR3 sequence is 15 residues long. The V end lost 0 bases, the J end lost 1 base, and 10 bases lay between the germline ends. CDR1 is SGHRS and CDR2 is YFSETQ in the germline V gene.

In DNA, the CDR3 is TGCGCCAGCAGTGGGACTAGCGGGCGGGAGACCCAGTACTTC. It encodes CASSGTSGRETQYF. The genes are TRBV10-1 and TRBJ2-5, with 11 bases fitting TRBD2. V gave up 4 bases and J gave up 5 bases; unmatched junction bases: 3. The CDR3 loop spans 14 amino acids. Per the germline V gene, CDR1 is WNHNN and CDR2 is SYGVQD (reference sequence).

CDR3 amino acids: CASSDLEPGEGSYNEQFF. In nucleotides, the CDR3 is TGTGCCAGCAGTGATTTGGAACCGGGGGAAGGCTCCTACAATGAGCAGTTCTTC. The V call is TRBV25-1, the J call TRBJ2-1, with D possibly TRBD2 on 6 matching bases. The CDR3 sequence is 18 residues long. Germline CDR1 MGHDK, CDR2 SYGVNS. Trimming pared 3 bases from V and 0 bases from J, leaving 18 bases between.

The rearrangement uses TRBV27 and TRBJ1-5; D perhaps matches TRBD1 (6 bases). Germline-derived CDR1 and CDR2 are MNHEY and SMNVEV (reference sequence). V lost 6 bases to trimming and J lost 2 bases, with 17 bases between them. This CDR3 contains 16 residues. CDR3 loop: CASRPYRESGNQPQHF. The CDR3, as DNA: TGTGCCAGCAGACCTTACAGGGAGTCGGGCAATCAGCCCCAGCATTTT.

This clone was observed a handful of times. This sequence joins TRBV5-1 and TRBJ1-6; 7 positions match TRBD1. This CDR3 has 16 amino acids. Looked up from germline, CDR1 is SGHRS and CDR2 is YFSETQ. The ends lost 4 bases at V and 4 bases at J; junction bases unmatched: 8. The CDR3 DNA reads as TGCGCCAGCAGCATTCAGGGGGAACTATATAATTCACCCCTCCACTTT. This sequence encodes CASSIQGELYNSPLHF.

As regards this clone: Sequence at one end of the junction differs from germline and may be a read error. The V and J genes are TRBV7-9 and TRBJ2-3; D may be TRBD1 or TRBD2 (6 bases each). This CDR3 is built from 15 residues. Per germline, CDR1 SEHNR and CDR2 FQNEAQ (reference sequence). CDR3 region: CSSSLGGDTTDTQYF. CDR3 DNA: TGTTCCAGCAGCTTAGGAGGGGACACCACAGATACGCAGTATTTT.

This clone was observed a single time. The chain has TRBV9 and TRBJ2-7; 8 bases align to TRBD1. This CDR3 comprises 15 residues. Unmatched junction bases numbered 3, after V lost 0 bases and J lost 1 base. CDR1 and CDR2 from the germline V gene are SGDLS and YYNGEE. This chain's CDR3 is CASSVGTGNSYEQYF. Here the CDR3 DNA reads TGTGCCAGCAGCGTAGGGACAGGGAATTCCTACGAGCAGTACTTC. The variable domain in full, completed from reference TRBV9 and TRBJ2-7, reads DSGVTQTPKHLITATGQRVTLRCSPRSGDLSVYWYQQSLDQGLQFLIQYYNGEERAKGNILERFSAQQFPDLHSELNLSSLELGDSALYFCASSVGTGNSYEQYFGPGTRLTVT.